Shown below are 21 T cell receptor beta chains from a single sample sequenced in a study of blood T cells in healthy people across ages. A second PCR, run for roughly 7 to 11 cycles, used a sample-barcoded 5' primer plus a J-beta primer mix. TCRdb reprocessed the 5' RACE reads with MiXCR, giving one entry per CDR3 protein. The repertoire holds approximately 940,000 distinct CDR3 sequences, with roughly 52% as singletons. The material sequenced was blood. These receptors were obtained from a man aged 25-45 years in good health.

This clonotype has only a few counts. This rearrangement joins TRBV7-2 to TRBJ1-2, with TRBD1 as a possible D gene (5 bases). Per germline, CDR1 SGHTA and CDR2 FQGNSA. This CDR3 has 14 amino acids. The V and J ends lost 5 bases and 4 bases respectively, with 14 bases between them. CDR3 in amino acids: CASSPPTAAYGYTF. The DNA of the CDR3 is TGTGCCAGCAGCCCACCGACAGCTGCCTATGGCTACACCTTC.

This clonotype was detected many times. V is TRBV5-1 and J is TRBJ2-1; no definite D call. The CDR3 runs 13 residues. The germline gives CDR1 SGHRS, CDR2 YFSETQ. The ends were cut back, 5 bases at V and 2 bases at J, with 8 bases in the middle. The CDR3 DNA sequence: TGCGCCAGCAGGGAGCCAACCTACAATGAGCAGTTCTTC. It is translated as CASREPTYNEQFF.

CDR3 sequence (DNA): TGTGCCAGCAGCGACCTAGGGGCTGGCCGTGTCAACGTCCTGACTTTC. Its translation is CASSDLGAGRVNVLTF. The chain is built from TRBV4-2 and TRBJ2-6, with D tentatively TRBD1 (5 bases). The length of the CDR3 is 16 residues. V shed 5 bases and J shed 9 bases, with 20 bases lying between them. Germline V gene lookup returns CDR1 LGHNA and CDR2 YNFKEQ.

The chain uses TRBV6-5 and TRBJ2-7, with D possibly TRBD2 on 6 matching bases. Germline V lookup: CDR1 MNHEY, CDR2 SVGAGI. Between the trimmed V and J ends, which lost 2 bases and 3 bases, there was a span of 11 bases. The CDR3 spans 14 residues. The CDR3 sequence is CASSYGLEGYEQYF. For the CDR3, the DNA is TGTGCCAGCAGTTACGGTCTGGAGGGCTACGAGCAGTACTTC.

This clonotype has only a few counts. This CDR3 reads CSVRGTFLYNEQFF. CDR3 DNA: TGCAGCGTCAGGGGCACCTTTCTATACAATGAGCAGTTCTTC. This chain links TRBV29-1 with TRBJ2-1, with a possible D match to TRBD1 (6 bases). In germline, CDR1 is SQVTM, CDR2 ANQGSEA. This CDR3 has 14 residues. V gave up 6 bases and J gave up 4 bases, with 16 bases separating them.

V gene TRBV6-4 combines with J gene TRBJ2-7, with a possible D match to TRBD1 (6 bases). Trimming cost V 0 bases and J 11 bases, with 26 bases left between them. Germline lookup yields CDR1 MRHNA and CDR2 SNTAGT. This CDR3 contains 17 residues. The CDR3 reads CASSDSEQTGLARVEYF. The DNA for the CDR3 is TGTGCCAGCAGTGACTCGGAACAAACAGGGTTGGCCCGGGTTGAGTACTTC.

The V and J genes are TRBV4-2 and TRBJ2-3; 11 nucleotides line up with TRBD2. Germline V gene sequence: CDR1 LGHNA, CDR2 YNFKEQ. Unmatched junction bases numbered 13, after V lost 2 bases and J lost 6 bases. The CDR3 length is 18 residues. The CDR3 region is CASSQRGSGGAYSDTQYF. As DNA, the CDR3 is TGTGCCAGCAGCCAAAGGGGTAGCGGGGGGGCCTATTCGGATACGCAGTATTTT.

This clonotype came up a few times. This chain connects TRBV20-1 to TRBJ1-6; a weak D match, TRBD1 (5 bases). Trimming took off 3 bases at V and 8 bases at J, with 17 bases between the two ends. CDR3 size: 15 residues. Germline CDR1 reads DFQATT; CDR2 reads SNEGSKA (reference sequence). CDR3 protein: CSARGERVRDSPLHF. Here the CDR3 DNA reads TGCAGTGCTAGGGGGGAGAGGGTAAGGGATTCACCCCTCCACTTT.

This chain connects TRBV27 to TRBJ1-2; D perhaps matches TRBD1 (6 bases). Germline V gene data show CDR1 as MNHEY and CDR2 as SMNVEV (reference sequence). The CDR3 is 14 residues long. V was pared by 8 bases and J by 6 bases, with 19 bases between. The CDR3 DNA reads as TGTGCCAGCTCCCTGAGGGGGTCATCGGATGGCTACACCTTC. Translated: CASSLRGSSDGYTF.

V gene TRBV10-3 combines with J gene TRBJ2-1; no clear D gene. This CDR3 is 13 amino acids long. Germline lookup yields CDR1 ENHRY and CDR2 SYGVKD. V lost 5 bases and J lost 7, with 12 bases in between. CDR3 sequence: CAISPPQRNEQFF. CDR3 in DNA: TGTGCCATCAGTCCTCCCCAACGGAATGAGCAGTTCTTC.

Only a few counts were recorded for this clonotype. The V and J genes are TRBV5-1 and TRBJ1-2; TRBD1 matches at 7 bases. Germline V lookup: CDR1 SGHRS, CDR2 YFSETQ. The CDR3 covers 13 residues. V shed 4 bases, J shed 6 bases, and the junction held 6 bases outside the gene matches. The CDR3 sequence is CASSPEGADGYTF. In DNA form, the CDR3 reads TGCGCCAGCAGCCCGGAGGGGGCAGATGGCTACACCTTC.

CDR3 nucleotides: TGTGCCAGCAGCTCCCTGTTCGGAGGCTCCCACACCGGGGAGCTGTTTTTT. This translates into CASSSLFGGSHTGELFF. V is TRBV7-9 and J is TRBJ2-2; D is perhaps TRBD2 (5 bases). The CDR3 has 17 amino acids. Germline CDR1 and CDR2: SEHNR and FQNEAQ (reference sequence). V lost 4 bases and J 3 bases, leaving 18 bases between the germline ends.

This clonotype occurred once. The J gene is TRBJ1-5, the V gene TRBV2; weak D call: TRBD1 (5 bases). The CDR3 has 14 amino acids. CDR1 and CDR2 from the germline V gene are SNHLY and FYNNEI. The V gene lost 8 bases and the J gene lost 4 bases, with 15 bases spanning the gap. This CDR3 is CASGGARANQPQHF. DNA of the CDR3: TGTGCCAGCGGGGGAGCCAGGGCTAATCAGCCCCAGCATTTT.

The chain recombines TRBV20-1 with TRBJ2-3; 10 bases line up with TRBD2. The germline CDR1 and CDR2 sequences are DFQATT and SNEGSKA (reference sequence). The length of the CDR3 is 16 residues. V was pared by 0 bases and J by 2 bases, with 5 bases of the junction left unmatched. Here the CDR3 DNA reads TGCAGTGCTAGAGAACGGACTAGCGGTCTCACAGATACGCAGTATTTT. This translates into CSARERTSGLTDTQYF.

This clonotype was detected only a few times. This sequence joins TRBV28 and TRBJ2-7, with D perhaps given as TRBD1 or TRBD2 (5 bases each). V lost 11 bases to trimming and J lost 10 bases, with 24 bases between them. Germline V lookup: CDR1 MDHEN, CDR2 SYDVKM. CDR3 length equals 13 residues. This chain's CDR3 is CASKSPGAGRQYF. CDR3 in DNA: TGTGCCTCCAAATCCCCCGGGGCAGGGAGACAGTACTTC.

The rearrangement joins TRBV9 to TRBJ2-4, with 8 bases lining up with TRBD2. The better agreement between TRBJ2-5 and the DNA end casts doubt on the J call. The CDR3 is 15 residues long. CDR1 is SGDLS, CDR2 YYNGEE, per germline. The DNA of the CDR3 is TGTGCCAGCAGCCTGCGGGGGGTCAATCGAGAGACCCAGTACTTC. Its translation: CASSLRGVNRETQYF.

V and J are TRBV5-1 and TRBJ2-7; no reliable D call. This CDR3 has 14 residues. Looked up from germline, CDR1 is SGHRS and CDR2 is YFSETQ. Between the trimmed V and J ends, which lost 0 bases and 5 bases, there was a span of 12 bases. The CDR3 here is CASSLGGSANEQYF. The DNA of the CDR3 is TGCGCCAGCAGCTTGGGGGGATCAGCCAACGAGCAGTACTTC. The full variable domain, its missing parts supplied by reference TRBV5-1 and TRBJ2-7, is KAGVTQTPRYLIKTRGQQVTLSCSPISGHRSVSWYQQTPGQGLQFLFEYFSETQRNKGNFPGRFSGRQFSNSRSEMNVSTLELGDSALYLCASSLGGSANEQYFGPGTRLTVT.

CDR3 protein: CSVDATTNYGYTF. The CDR3 region has the DNA TGCAGCGTTGACGCCACGACTAACTATGGCTACACCTTC. The rearrangement joins TRBV29-1 to TRBJ1-2; D remains unclear. V was clipped by 3 bases and J by 0 bases, with 8 bases between them. CDR3 length equals 13 residues. Germline V CDR1 and CDR2: SQVTM, ANQGSEA.

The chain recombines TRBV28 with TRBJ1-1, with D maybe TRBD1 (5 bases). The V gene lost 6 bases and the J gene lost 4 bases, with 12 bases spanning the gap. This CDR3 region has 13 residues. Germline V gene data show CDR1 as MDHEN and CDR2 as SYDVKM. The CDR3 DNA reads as TGTGCCAGCAGATTGGGACTTAGCACTGAAGCTTTCTTT. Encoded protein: CASRLGLSTEAFF. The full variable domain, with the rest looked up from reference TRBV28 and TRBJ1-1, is DVKVTQSSRYLVKRTGEKVFLECVQDMDHENMFWYRQDPGLGLRLIYFSYDVKMKEKGDIPEGYSVSREKKERFSLILESASTNQTSMYLCASRLGLSTEAFFGQGTRLTVV.

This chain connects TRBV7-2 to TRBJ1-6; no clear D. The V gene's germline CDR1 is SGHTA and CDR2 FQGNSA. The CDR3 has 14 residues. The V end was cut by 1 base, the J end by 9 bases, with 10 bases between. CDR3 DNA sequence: TGTGCCAGCAGCTTAGATTCAGACTCTTCACCCCTCCACTTT. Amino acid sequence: CASSLDSDSSPLHF.

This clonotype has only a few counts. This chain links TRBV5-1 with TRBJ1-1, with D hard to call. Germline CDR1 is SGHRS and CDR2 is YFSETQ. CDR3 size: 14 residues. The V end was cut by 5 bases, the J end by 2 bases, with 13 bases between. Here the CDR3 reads CASREAGLNTEAFF. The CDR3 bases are TGCGCCAGCAGGGAGGCGGGTCTTAACACTGAAGCTTTCTTT.